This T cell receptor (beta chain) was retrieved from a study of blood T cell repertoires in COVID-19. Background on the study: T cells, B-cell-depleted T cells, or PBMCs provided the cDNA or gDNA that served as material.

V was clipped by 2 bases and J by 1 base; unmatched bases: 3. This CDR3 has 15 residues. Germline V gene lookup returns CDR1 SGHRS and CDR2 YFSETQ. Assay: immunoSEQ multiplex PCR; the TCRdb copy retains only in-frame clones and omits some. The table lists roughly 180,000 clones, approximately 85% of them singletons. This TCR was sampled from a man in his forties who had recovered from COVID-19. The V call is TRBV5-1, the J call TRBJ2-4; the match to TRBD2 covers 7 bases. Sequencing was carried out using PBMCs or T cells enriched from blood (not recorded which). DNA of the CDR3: TGCGCCAGCAGCTTAACTAGCGAGGCCAAAAACATTCAGTACTTC. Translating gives CASSLTSEAKNIQYF. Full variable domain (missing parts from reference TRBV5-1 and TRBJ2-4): KAGVTQTPRYLIKTRGQQVTLSCSPISGHRSVSWYQQTPGQGLQFLFEYFSETQRNKGNFPGRFSGRQFSNSRSEMNVSTLELGDSALYLCASSLTSEAKNIQYFGAGTRLSVL.